This T cell receptor beta chain was recovered during a study of blood T cell repertoires in COVID-19. Assay used: immunoSEQ multiplex PCR; TCRdb lists only in-frame clones, some missing. This sample yields 53,000 or so clones, of which approximately 84% are seen a single time; around a sixth belongs to the top ten. Germline V CDR1 and CDR2: MNHEY, SVGEGT. V trimming: 1 base; J trimming: 4 bases; junction bases outside the gene matches: 4. The length of the CDR3 is 17 residues. Sequenced input: peripheral blood. The J gene is TRBJ2-5, the V gene TRBV6-2 or TRBV6-3, with 15 bases identical to TRBD2. This clonotype originated in a man in his sixties or seventies with active COVID-19. CDR3 loop: CASSYLGLAGGAETQYF. CDR3 in DNA: TGTGCCAGCAGTTACTTGGGACTAGCGGGAGGAGCAGAGACCCAGTACTTC.